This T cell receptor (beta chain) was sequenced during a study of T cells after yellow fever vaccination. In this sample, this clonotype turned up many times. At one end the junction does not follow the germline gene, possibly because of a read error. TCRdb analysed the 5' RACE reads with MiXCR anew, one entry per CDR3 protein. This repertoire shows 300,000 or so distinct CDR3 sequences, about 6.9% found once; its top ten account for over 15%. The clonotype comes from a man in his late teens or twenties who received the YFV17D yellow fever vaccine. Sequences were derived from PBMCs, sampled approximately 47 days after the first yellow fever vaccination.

The CDR3 region is CASSLGGGYEQYF. In DNA form, the CDR3 reads TGTGCCAGCAGCTTAGGGGGGGGCTACGAGCAGTACTTC. The rearrangement joins TRBV5-1 to TRBJ2-7; possible D gene TRBD2, 7 bases. Germline CDR1 reads SGHRS; CDR2 reads YFSETQ. The CDR3 totals 13 residues.